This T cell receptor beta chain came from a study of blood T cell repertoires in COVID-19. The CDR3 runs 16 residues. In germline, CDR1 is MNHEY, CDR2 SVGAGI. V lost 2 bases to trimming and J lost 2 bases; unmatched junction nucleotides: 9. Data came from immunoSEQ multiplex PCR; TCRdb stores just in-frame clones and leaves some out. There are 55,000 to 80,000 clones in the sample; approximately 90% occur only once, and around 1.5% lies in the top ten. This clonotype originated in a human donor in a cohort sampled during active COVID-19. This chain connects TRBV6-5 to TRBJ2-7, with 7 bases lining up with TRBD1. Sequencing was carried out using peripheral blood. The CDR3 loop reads CASSYLVTGAPYEQYF. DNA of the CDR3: TGTGCCAGCAGTTACCTGGTAACAGGGGCCCCCTACGAGCAGTACTTC.